This record concerns one T cell receptor (beta chain) sequence. Original processing methods: It was from reference gene primer amplification that nucleated cell counts were estimated. Measured with immunoSEQ multiplex PCR; TCRdb has only the in-frame clones, and not every one. V, J and clone size are taken as reported in that table, and D and trimming were inferred from the DNA itself. The sample lists fewer than 500,000 clones; about 90% were seen once. The entry originates in a study of blood T cell repertoires in COVID-19. In the study overall: Acute and convalescent COVID-19 samples came from the United States, Italy and Spain.

The CDR3 sequence is 16 residues long. Germline CDR1 is KGHSH and CDR2 is LQKENI. The trim removed 4 bases at V and 7 bases at J, leaving 7 bases unmatched. The Seattle patients joined while their infection was active and were tracked longitudinally afterward. Material for sequencing was peripheral blood. This rearrangement joins TRBV18 to TRBJ2-2, with 12 bases that match TRBD2. This clonotype was sampled from a man younger than 30 with COVID-19, enrolled during active disease. The CDR3 protein is CASSQGTSGRDGELFF. The CDR3 DNA is TGTGCCAGCTCACAAGGGACTAGCGGGCGAGACGGGGAGCTGTTTTTT.